The following is a TCR beta chain sequence with its context. No antigen is known for it. This CDR3 contains 15 residues. Germline V CDR1 and CDR2: SGHAT, FQNNGV. V lost 4 bases, J lost 5 bases, and 10 bases stayed unmatched. In the naive CD8 group, cells lacked CD45RO and were positively selected for CCR7, so terminally differentiated effector memory CD45RA+ cells were left out. This record belongs to a study of shared clonotypes between healthy human individuals. Regarding the study as a whole: Sorted-subset samples were not fully sequenced, rarefaction indicated.

Assay execution took place at the deep level. This table comes from immunoSEQ multiplex PCR, and its TCRdb copy is limited to in-frame clones, with some not included. The data show about 2,200,000 clones, under 95% seen once. The sample was naive CD8+ T cells from PBMCs. This TCR came from a man between 18 and 29 years old in good health. Some clones in this sample may be carry-over from other donors' samples. The J gene is TRBJ1-2, the V gene TRBV11-2, with 7 bases identical to TRBD1. Here the CDR3 DNA reads TGTGCCAGCAGCTCCGGAGGGGGCGCAGGTTATGGCTACACCTTC. It is translated as CASSSGGGAGYGYTF.